These T cell receptor beta chains were read from a single sample in a study of PD-L1 blockade in urothelial cancer. Clones were sequenced by immunoSEQ multiplex PCR, and TCRdb holds only the in-frame ones, with some missing. Altogether under 95,000 clones are present, around 83% being singletons, with the ten largest covering around a tenth. The sequencing used PBMCs, collected around atezolizumab (anti-PD-L1) treatment. These receptors came from a woman in her sixties or seventies with urothelial cancer. Both conserved end residues are trimmed from each CDR3.

j_call: TRBJ2-6
v_call: TRBV9
cdr3_length: 16
cdr3_aa: ASSVLGQGASGANVLT

j_call: TRBJ1-6
v_call: TRBV5-1
cdr3_length: 13
cdr3_aa: ASSLTESYNSPLH

j_call: TRBJ2-5
v_call: TRBV11-1
cdr3_length: 13
cdr3_aa: ASSLGGYREETQY

j_call: TRBJ1-4
v_call: TRBV6-5
cdr3_length: 14
cdr3_aa: ASSYSLGTGVEKLF

j_call: TRBJ1-1
v_call: TRBV5-6
cdr3_length: 9
cdr3_aa: ASSQGTEAF

j_call: TRBJ1-1
v_call: TRBV18
cdr3_length: 13
cdr3_aa: ASSPLGQGPTEAF

j_call: TRBJ2-5
v_call: TRBV7-2
cdr3_length: 12
cdr3_aa: ASSSRTGQETQY

j_call: TRBJ2-7
v_call: TRBV2
cdr3_length: 14
cdr3_aa: ASTGVQRVVGPEQY

j_call: TRBJ2-2
v_call: TRBV5-5
cdr3_length: 13
cdr3_aa: ASSSQGVNTGELF

j_call: TRBJ1-1
v_call: TRBV6-6
cdr3_length: 13
cdr3_aa: ASRTRVGRNTEAF

j_call: TRBJ1-2
v_call: TRBV4-2
cdr3_length: 10
cdr3_aa: ASSQRNYGYT

j_call: TRBJ1-4
v_call: TRBV6-5
cdr3_length: 13
cdr3_aa: ASSTKQGANEKLF

j_call: TRBJ2-1
v_call: TRBV5-4
cdr3_length: 9
cdr3_aa: ASSLDGRGF

j_call: TRBJ1-4
v_call: TRBV25-1
cdr3_length: 13
cdr3_aa: ASSDDRGANEKLF

j_call: TRBJ1-1
v_call: TRBV29-1
cdr3_length: 10
cdr3_aa: SVLGRGAEAF

j_call: TRBJ2-7
v_call: TRBV11-2
cdr3_length: 15
cdr3_aa: ASSPKGEREFPYEQY

j_call: TRBJ2-7
v_call: TRBV5-1
cdr3_length: 12
cdr3_aa: ASSDQGGVYEQY

j_call: TRBJ1-1
v_call: TRBV6-5
cdr3_length: 11
cdr3_aa: ASSYGSLNGAF

j_call: TRBJ2-1
v_call: TRBV7-8
cdr3_length: 14
cdr3_aa: ASSLAFAGVRNEQF

j_call: TRBJ1-2
v_call: TRBV19
cdr3_length: 11
cdr3_aa: ASSIDWDRGYT

j_call: TRBJ2-3
v_call: TRBV28
cdr3_length: 15
cdr3_aa: ASSTRGTSGGGGSQY

j_call: TRBJ2-3
v_call: TRBV30
cdr3_length: 13
cdr3_aa: AYYPKREGTDTQY

j_call: TRBJ1-5
v_call: TRBV18
cdr3_length: 13
cdr3_aa: ASSPGLNSNQPQH

j_call: TRBJ2-1
v_call: TRBV6-4
cdr3_length: 14
cdr3_aa: ASSDSGTSPYNEQF

j_call: TRBJ1-2
v_call: TRBV6-1
cdr3_length: 12
cdr3_aa: ASSPTAGGYGYT

j_call: TRBJ2-3
v_call: TRBV4-1
cdr3_length: 15
cdr3_aa: ASSQGPVLVSTDTQY

j_call: TRBJ1-1
v_call: TRBV5-1
cdr3_length: 12
cdr3_aa: ASSLGGMNTEAF

j_call: TRBJ1-2
v_call: TRBV28
cdr3_length: 15
cdr3_aa: ASSFTEGDLLFYGYT

j_call: TRBJ2-7
v_call: TRBV7-8
cdr3_length: 12
cdr3_aa: ASSLAQGYYEQY

j_call: TRBJ1-4
v_call: TRBV9
cdr3_length: 13
cdr3_aa: ASSPGEIVGEKLF

j_call: TRBJ1-2
v_call: TRBV5-1
cdr3_length: 12
cdr3_aa: ASSLEGTGDGYT

j_call: TRBJ2-5
v_call: TRBV28
cdr3_length: 13
cdr3_aa: ASSQGQEFQETQY

j_call: TRBJ2-5
v_call: TRBV7-9
cdr3_length: 11
cdr3_aa: ASSHEGGDRQY

j_call: TRBJ1-2
v_call: TRBV13
cdr3_length: 11
cdr3_aa: ASSFYGEGGYT

j_call: TRBJ2-7
v_call: TRBV2
cdr3_length: 13
cdr3_aa: ASSPGLAQHYEQY

j_call: TRBJ2-3
v_call: TRBV18
cdr3_length: 13
cdr3_aa: ASSPTLAQTDTQY

j_call: TRBJ2-5
v_call: TRBV6-5
cdr3_length: 12
cdr3_aa: ASSYSDSAETQY

j_call: TRBJ1-2
v_call: TRBV28
cdr3_length: 11
cdr3_aa: ASSLGGNYGYT

j_call: TRBJ2-7
v_call: TRBV4-1
cdr3_length: 15
cdr3_aa: ASSQLLLTSGAYEQY

j_call: TRBJ1-4
v_call: TRBV10-2
cdr3_length: 12
cdr3_aa: ASSEGGGREKLF

j_call: TRBJ1-2
v_call: TRBV25-1
cdr3_length: 11
cdr3_aa: ASSDDRVWGYT

j_call: TRBJ2-3
v_call: TRBV30
cdr3_length: 13
cdr3_aa: AWSKTTRIGNTQY

j_call: TRBJ1-5
v_call: TRBV11-2
cdr3_length: 13
cdr3_aa: ASSLGGDGRQPQH

j_call: TRBJ2-5
v_call: TRBV28
cdr3_length: 14
cdr3_aa: ASSFITSAHQETQY

j_call: TRBJ1-3
v_call: TRBV6-6
cdr3_length: 13
cdr3_aa: ASNSDGSSGNTIY

j_call: TRBJ2-3
v_call: TRBV2
cdr3_length: 15
cdr3_aa: ASSELVGGLGTDTQY

j_call: TRBJ2-7
v_call: TRBV7-7
cdr3_length: 11
cdr3_aa: ASSLDRGAEQY

j_call: TRBJ2-1
v_call: TRBV7-8
cdr3_length: 16
cdr3_aa: ASSPRTSGVYSYNEQF

j_call: TRBJ2-3
v_call: TRBV6-6
cdr3_length: 14
cdr3_aa: ASRSNRDKSTDTQY

j_call: TRBJ2-7
v_call: TRBV6-6
cdr3_length: 12
cdr3_aa: ASSSRDSHYEQY

j_call: TRBJ2-7
v_call: TRBV5-1
cdr3_length: 13
cdr3_aa: ASSIHTGGAYEQY

j_call: TRBJ2-1
v_call: TRBV5-1
cdr3_length: 12
cdr3_aa: ASSLGGSNNEQF

j_call: TRBJ1-2
v_call: TRBV19
cdr3_length: 14
cdr3_aa: ASSMGGAAGMDGYT

j_call: TRBJ1-6
v_call: TRBV6-9
cdr3_length: 13
cdr3_aa: ASSLDTDQDSPLH

j_call: TRBJ2-7
v_call: TRBV5-5
cdr3_length: 11
cdr3_aa: ASSFSQGYEQY